The subject of this entry is one TCR beta chain. Germline loops: CDR1 GTSNPN, CDR2 SVGIG (reference sequence). The CDR3 sequence is 15 residues long. Deletions cut 0 bases from V and 0 bases from J, with 9 bases between. Extraction and reverse transcription of RNA yielded cDNA as the sequencing template. Generated by immunoSEQ multiplex PCR, the TCRdb table keeps only in-frame clones and is missing some. The data contain about 140,000 clones, roughly nine tenths of them seen just once; the ten biggest clones take up under 15%. This sample was taken from a study of CD8+ T cells in alopecia areata. Noted treatment: oral pan-JAK inhibitor, 5-10 mg twice daily.

Specimen: CD8+ T cells sorted from blood, collected at week 4, from a patient treated with tofacitinib. This chain uses TRBV30 with TRBJ1-3; D call uncertain. The origin of this receptor is a human donor with alopecia areata. The CDR3 DNA sequence: TGTGCCTGGAGTGTACCCCTGGGCTCTGGAAACACCATATATTTT. This sequence encodes CAWSVPLGSGNTIYF.